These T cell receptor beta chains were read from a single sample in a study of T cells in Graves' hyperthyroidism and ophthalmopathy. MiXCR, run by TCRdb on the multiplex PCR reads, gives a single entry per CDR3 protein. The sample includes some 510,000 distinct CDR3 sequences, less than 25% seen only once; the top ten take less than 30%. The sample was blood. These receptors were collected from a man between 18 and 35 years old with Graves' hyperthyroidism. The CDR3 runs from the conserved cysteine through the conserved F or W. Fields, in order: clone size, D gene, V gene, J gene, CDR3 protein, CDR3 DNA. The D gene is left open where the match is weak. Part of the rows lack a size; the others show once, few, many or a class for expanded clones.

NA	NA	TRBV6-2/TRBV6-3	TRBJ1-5	CASSYSKGNSNQPQHF	TGTGCCAGCAGTTACTCGAAAGGGAATAGCAATCAGCCCCAGCATTTT
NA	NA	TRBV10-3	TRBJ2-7	CAISDPVGRAFYEQYF	TGTGCCATCAGTGATCCGGTGGGCCGGGCCTTTTACGAGCAGTACTTC
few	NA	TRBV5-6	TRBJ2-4	CASSLDRVVQYF	TGTGCCAGCAGCTTGGACAGGGTCGTTCAGTACTTC
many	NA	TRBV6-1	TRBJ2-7	CASSEGRGEIYEQYF	TGTGCCAGCAGTGAAGGGAGGGGTGAGATTTACGAGCAGTACTTC
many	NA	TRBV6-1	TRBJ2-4	CASSRMTWTEGKNIQYF	TGTGCCAGCAGTCGTATGACGTGGACAGAAGGCAAAAACATTCAGTACTTC
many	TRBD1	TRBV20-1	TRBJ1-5	CSARGTVNQPQHF	TGCAGTGCTCGGGGGACAGTCAATCAGCCCCAGCATTTT
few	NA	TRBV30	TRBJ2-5	CAWRGDWTALPPQETQYF	TGTGCCTGGAGAGGAGATTGGACCGCACTACCACCCCAGGAGACCCAGTACTTC
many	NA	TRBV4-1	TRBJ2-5	CASSQRYRDQETQYF	TGCGCCAGCAGCCAACGATACAGGGACCAAGAGACCCAGTACTTC
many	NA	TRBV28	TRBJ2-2	CASSRGGGELFF	TGTGCCAGCTCCAGGGGAGGCGGGGAGCTGTTTTTT
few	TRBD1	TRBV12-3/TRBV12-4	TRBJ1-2	CASISTGGSGYTF	TGTGCCAGCATCTCTACAGGGGGCTCTGGCTACACCTTC
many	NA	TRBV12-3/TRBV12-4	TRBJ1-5	CASSLGTRQPQHF	TGTGCCAGCAGTTTAGGCACCCGCCAGCCCCAGCATTTT
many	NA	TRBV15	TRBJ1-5	CATSRRASGNQPQHF	TGTGCCACCAGCAGAAGAGCTAGTGGCAATCAGCCCCAGCATTTT
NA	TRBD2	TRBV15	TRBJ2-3	CATSGGTSGNTDTQYF	TGTGCCACCAGCGGAGGGACTAGCGGGAACACAGATACGCAGTATTTT
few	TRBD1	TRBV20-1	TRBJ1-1	CSAGVAGQKNTEAFF	TGCAGTGCTGGAGTAGCGGGACAGAAGAACACTGAAGCTTTCTTT
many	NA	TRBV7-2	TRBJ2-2	CASSLKGGTGELFF	TGTGCCAGCAGCCTAAAGGGGGGGACCGGGGAGCTGTTTTTT
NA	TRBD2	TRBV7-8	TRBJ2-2	CASRAGEGTGELFF	TGTGCCAGCCGAGCGGGAGAAGGCACCGGGGAGCTGTTTTTT
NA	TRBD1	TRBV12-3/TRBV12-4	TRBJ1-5	CASSLQGATVGNQPQHF	TGTGCCAGCAGTTTACAGGGGGCGACTGTTGGCAATCAGCCCCAGCATTTT
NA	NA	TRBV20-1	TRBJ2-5	CSARDRTKLETQYF	TGCAGTGCTAGAGACCGAACTAAGTTAGAGACCCAGTACTTC
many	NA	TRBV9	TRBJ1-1	CASSVVTPNTEAFF	TGTGCCAGCAGCGTAGTTACCCCAAACACTGAAGCTTTCTTT
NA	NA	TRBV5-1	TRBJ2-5	CASSLFQRETQYF	TGCGCCAGCAGCCTGTTCCAACGGGAGACCCAGTACTTC
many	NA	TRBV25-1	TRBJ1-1	CASSAQAMNTEAFF	TGTGCCAGCAGTGCGCAGGCGATGAACACTGAAGCTTTCTTT
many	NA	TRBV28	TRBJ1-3	CASSLVGTPGNTIYF	TGTGCCAGCAGTTTGGTTGGGACACCCGGAAACACCATATATTTT
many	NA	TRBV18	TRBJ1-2	CASSPWARDYGYTF	TGTGCCAGCTCACCCTGGGCCAGGGACTATGGCTACACCTTC
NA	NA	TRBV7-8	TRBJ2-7	CASNSPGLTGYEQYF	TGTGCCAGCAACTCCCCTGGACTGACGGGCTACGAGCAGTACTTC
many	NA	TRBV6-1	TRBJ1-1	CASSRPPTRGAEAFF	TGTGCCAGCAGCCGCCCTCCGACCAGAGGGGCTGAAGCTTTCTTT
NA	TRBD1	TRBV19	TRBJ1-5	CASSTRTGWASGQPQHF	TGTGCCAGTAGTACCCGGACAGGTTGGGCTTCGGGTCAGCCCCAGCATTTT
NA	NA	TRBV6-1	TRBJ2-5	CASSEASGDGTQYF	TGTGCCAGCAGTGAAGCGTCCGGAGACGGGACCCAGTACTTC
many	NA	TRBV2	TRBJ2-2	CASSEVGGPLVNTGELFF	TGTGCCAGCAGTGAGGTGGGGGGACCCTTAGTGAACACCGGGGAGCTGTTTTTT
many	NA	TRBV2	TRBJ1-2	CASSEGTAANYGYTF	TGTGCCAGCAGTGAAGGGACCGCAGCTAACTATGGCTACACCTTC
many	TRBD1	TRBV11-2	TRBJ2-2	CASSLTGAMNTGELFF	TGTGCCAGCAGCCTGACAGGGGCCATGAACACCGGGGAGCTGTTTTTT
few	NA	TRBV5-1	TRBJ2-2	CASSLEGPANTGELFF	TGCGCCAGCAGCTTGGAGGGACCGGCGAACACCGGGGAGCTGTTTTTT
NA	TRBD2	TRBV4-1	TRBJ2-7	CASSLSGSIGGEQYF	TGCGCCAGCAGTCTTAGCGGGAGTATAGGAGGCGAGCAGTACTTC